These 12 T cell receptor beta chains originate from one sample sequenced in a study of blood T cell repertoires in COVID-19. Repertoires were generated with immunoSEQ multiplex PCR, while TCRdb's copy carries only in-frame clones and drops some. This sample has about 140,000 clones; about 87% occur once, and the top ten carry roughly 2.5%. Sequenced sample: peripheral blood. All receptors come from a human donor with COVID-19, enrolled during active disease. The donor label of this sample is uncertain.

The CDR3: CATSRDRDYGYTF. CDR3 sequence (DNA): TGTGCCACCAGCAGAGATCGGGACTATGGCTACACCTTC. The genes are TRBV15 and TRBJ1-2; D is undetermined. V lost 0 bases and J 3 bases, leaving 5 bases between the germline ends. Germline CDR1 LNHNV, CDR2 YYDKDF (reference sequence). CDR3 length equals 13 residues.

This sequence joins TRBV19 and TRBJ1-5; the D is unclear. The CDR3 runs 12 residues. Germline V gene data show CDR1 as LNHDA and CDR2 as SQIVND (reference sequence). Trimming took 5 bases from V and 11 from J, leaving 13 bases between them. This CDR3 reads CASSQVSGAQHF. DNA for the CDR3: TGTGCCAGTAGTCAGGTATCGGGAGCCCAGCATTTT.

The chain recombines TRBV6-5 with TRBJ2-5; 8 nucleotides line up with TRBD1. Trimming at V came to 4 bases and at J to 2 bases, leaving 9 bases not matched to a gene. This CDR3 region has 16 residues. Looked up from germline, CDR1 is MNHEY and CDR2 is SVGAGI. This CDR3 reads CASSLSPGTGQETQYF. CDR3 nucleotides: TGTGCCAGCAGTTTATCTCCCGGGACAGGACAAGAGACCCAGTACTTC.

The chain links TRBV11-2 to TRBJ1-3; TRBD1 agrees at 8 bases. J lost 1 base, V lost 0 bases, and 5 bases had no gene match. Germline CDR1 and CDR2: SGHAT and FQNNGV. The CDR3 totals 17 residues. CDR3 sequence: CASSLETRTGSGNTIYF. In nucleotides, the CDR3 is TGTGCCAGCAGCTTAGAGACGAGGACAGGGTCTGGAAACACCATATATTTT.

This clone was detected only a few times. The chain uses TRBV19 and TRBJ2-1, with D perhaps matching TRBD1 (6 bases). Germline CDR1 LNHDA, CDR2 SQIVND (reference sequence). The CDR3 contains 14 residues. Trimming removed 3 bases from V and 8 bases from J, with 14 bases in between. CDR3 nucleotides: TGTGCCAGTAGTATCCCCGGACAGTCGGATGAGCAGTTCTTC. It specifies CASSIPGQSDEQFF.

The DNA for the CDR3 is TGTGCCAGCAGGAGCTTCCACAGGGATGATAGCGAGACCCAGTACTTC. Translating it yields CASRSFHRDDSETQYF. The chain couples TRBV5-6 to TRBJ2-5, with D perhaps matching TRBD1 (6 bases). The CDR3 consists of 16 residues. The germline V gene has CDR1 SGHDT and CDR2 YYEEEE. The V end lost 5 bases, the J end lost 5 bases, and 22 bases lay between the germline ends.

This chain uses TRBV18 with TRBJ2-3; TRBD1 matches at 9 bases. Trimming took 6 bases from V and 4 from J; bases not matched to a gene: 5. Germline CDR1 and CDR2: KGHSH and LQKENI. The CDR3 contains 14 residues. The CDR3 sequence is CASSATGGADTQYF. The CDR3 DNA reads as TGTGCCAGCTCCGCGACAGGGGGGGCAGATACGCAGTATTTT.

The J gene is TRBJ2-3, the V gene TRBV7-9; tentative D call: TRBD2 (5 bases). The CDR3 spans 15 residues. The germline V gene encodes CDR1 SEHNR and CDR2 FQNEAQ (reference sequence). Trimming took off 1 base at V and 2 bases at J, with 10 bases between the two ends. The CDR3 coding sequence is TGTGCCAGCAGCTTAGGAGGGCCCATCACAGATACGCAGTATTTT. Translation: CASSLGGPITDTQYF. Combining the CDR3 with reference TRBV7-9 and TRBJ2-3 gives the whole variable domain DTGVSQNPRHKITKRGQNVTFRCDPISEHNRLYWYRQTLGQGPEFLTYFQNEAQLEKSRLLSDRFSAERPKGSFSTLEIQRTEQGDSAMYLCASSLGGPITDTQYFGPGTRLTVL.

The chain combines TRBV5-1 with TRBJ2-5; 7 nucleotides align to TRBD1. Germline V gene sequence: CDR1 SGHRS, CDR2 YFSETQ. The ends lost 5 bases at V and 7 bases at J; junction bases unmatched: 14. This CDR3 contains 15 residues. CDR3 loop: CASRADRAAVRTQYF. The CDR3 DNA reads as TGCGCCAGCAGAGCCGACAGGGCTGCTGTTAGGACCCAGTACTTC.

CDR3 DNA sequence: TGTGCCAGCAGCTCGGACCCACAGTCCTCGACGGGATCCACAGATACGCAGTATTTT. It is translated as CASSSDPQSSTGSTDTQYF. The gene calls are TRBV11-3 and TRBJ2-3, with D possibly being TRBD2 (5 bases). V was pared by 4 bases and J by 2 bases, with 25 bases between. CDR3 length equals 19 residues. Germline CDR1 reads SGHNT; CDR2 reads YENEEA. The complete variable domain, with remaining parts taken from reference TRBV11-3 and TRBJ2-3, reads EAGVVQSPRYKIIEKKQPVAFWCNPISGHNTLYWYLQNLGQGPELLIRYENEEAVDDSQLPKDRFSAERLKGVDSTLKIQPAELGDSAVYLCASSSDPQSSTGSTDTQYFGPGTRLTVL.

V and J are TRBV2 and TRBJ1-2; D gene uncertain. The CDR3 length is 15 residues. V was shortened by 5 bases and J by 4 bases, with 17 bases between the two germline ends. CDR1 is SNHLY and CDR2 is FYNNEI in the germline V gene. The CDR3 protein is CASSPTPRRAYGYTF. The CDR3 DNA sequence: TGTGCCAGCAGTCCAACCCCCCGGCGGGCCTATGGCTACACCTTC.

The chain carries TRBV11-2 and TRBJ1-1; D unresolved. Trimming removed 0 bases at V and 1 base at J, with 3 bases between. The CDR3 length is 13 residues. CDR1 and CDR2 from the germline V gene are SGHAT and FQNNGV. The CDR3 here is CASSLDRNTEAFF. The CDR3 region has the DNA TGTGCCAGCAGCTTAGACAGGAACACTGAAGCTTTCTTT.